This entry describes one T cell receptor (beta chain). Authors' data handling: Using reference gene primer amplification, nucleated cell counts were estimated. Here immunoSEQ multiplex PCR was the method, and the copy in TCRdb shows in-frame clones only, minus some. V, J and clone size reflect that table, while D and trimming were determined from the DNA. The sample holds more than 200,000 clones; roughly nine tenths are singletons and the top ten take around 3%. V lost 4 bases to trimming and J lost 1 base, with 13 bases between them. The CDR3 runs to 15 residues. The germline gives CDR1 LNHDA, CDR2 SQIVND (reference sequence). The entry originates in a study of blood T cell repertoires in COVID-19. As for the study in general: Samples taken during acute and convalescent COVID-19 were collected in the United States, Italy and Spain. PBMCs, B-cell-depleted T cells, or T cells provided the cDNA or gDNA that made up the material.

Sequenced: peripheral blood. The chain carries TRBV19 and TRBJ1-1; no firm D call. The receptor comes from a man aged 18 to 29 with active or convalescent COVID-19. The CDR3 here is CASSKEVARNTEAFF. CDR3 coding DNA: TGTGCCAGTAGTAAGGAGGTAGCGAGGAACACTGAAGCTTTCTTT.